The sequence of this T cell receptor (beta chain) was determined in a study of early T cells in non-severe SARS-CoV-2 infection. This clonotype was picked up a small number of times. From the 5' RACE reads, TCRdb called clonotypes with MiXCR, one entry per CDR3 protein. The sample comprises around 80,000 distinct CDR3 sequences, 11% of which are singletons, and about 11% rests with the top ten. V was trimmed by 0 bases and J by 5 bases, leaving 5 bases between them. The germline V gene encodes CDR1 SNHLY and CDR2 FYNNEI. This CDR3 has 12 residues. This rearrangement joins TRBV2 to TRBJ2-7; D is undetermined. This TCR was recovered from an adult who was a healthcare worker with PCR-confirmed SARS-CoV-2 infection or an uninfected control (not recorded which). Sequencing used whole blood, obtained at baseline. The CDR3 protein is CASSEAGNEQYF. The DNA for the CDR3 is TGTGCCAGCAGTGAAGCGGGAAACGAGCAGTACTTC.